This TCR beta chain was documented in a study of blood T cell repertoires in COVID-19. The wider study: Donors in Cohort 3 who had recovered were those with two negative PCRs, healthcare professional clearance, or resolution of their symptoms.

In the study's own analysis: Nucleated cell number was recorded as an estimate derived from reference gene primer amplification. Only in-frame clones appear in the TCRdb table, and some are missing; sequencing was by immunoSEQ multiplex PCR. V and J calls and clone size are copied from that table; D and trimming were computed from the DNA. Of under 400,000 clones in the sample, approximately 89% were seen once. Germline lookup yields CDR1 SGHNT and CDR2 YYREEE (reference sequence). Trimming pared 0 bases from V and 5 bases from J, leaving 11 bases between. The CDR3 loop spans 15 amino acids. The TCR originated in a man between 40 and 49 years old in a cohort exposed to, infected with or recovered from COVID-19 (not recorded which). The rearrangement uses TRBV5-4 and TRBJ2-2, with a weak D call TRBD2 (5 bases). Sequencing was done on a sample of PBMCs or T cells enriched from blood (not recorded which). CDR3 nucleotide sequence: TGTGCCAGCAGCTTGGGGGGATCGGGAACCGGGGAGCTGTTTTTT. Encoded protein: CASSLGGSGTGELFF. Supplemented by reference TRBV5-4 and TRBJ2-2, the full variable domain reads ETGVTQSPTHLIKTRGQQVTLRCSSQSGHNTVSWYQQALGQGPQFIFQYYREEENGRGNFPPRFSGLQFPNYSSELNVNALELDDSALYLCASSLGGSGTGELFFGEGSRLTVL.